The 16 T cell receptor beta chains in this list originate from one sample, sequenced in a study of cytomegalovirus exposure and HLA in healthy donors. PCR primers comprised 60 Vbeta and 13 Jbeta primers. The protocol was immunoSEQ multiplex PCR, while the TCRdb copy is restricted to in-frame clones and leaves out a portion. The data show approximately 120,000 clones, about 81% seen once. Sequencing was performed on PBMCs. These receptors all stem from a woman in her thirties in good health and CMV-seronegative.

V and J are TRBV7-9 and TRBJ2-3, with 8 nucleotides matching TRBD1. V shed 5 bases, J shed 6 bases, and the junction held 1 base outside the gene matches. Germline V gene sequence: CDR1 SEHNR, CDR2 FQNEAQ (reference sequence). This CDR3 comprises 12 residues. The CDR3: CASSQGADTQYF. Written as DNA, the CDR3 is TGTGCCAGCAGCCAGGGGGCGGATACGCAGTATTTT.

The chain employs TRBV5-6 and TRBJ2-7; 9 positions agree with TRBD1. Trimming removed 0 bases from V and 2 bases from J; junction bases left unmatched: 0. There are 14 residues in the CDR3. The germline CDR1 and CDR2 sequences are SGHDT and YYEEEE. The CDR3 DNA is TGTGCCAGCAGCTTGGGGGACAGGGCCTACGAGCAGTACTTC. Translated: CASSLGDRAYEQYF.

This rearrangement joins TRBV4-1 to TRBJ2-7; D possibly corresponds to TRBD1 (6 bases). Germline lookup yields CDR1 MGHRA and CDR2 YSYEKL. The CDR3 has 15 residues. Trimming shortened V by 3 bases and J by 4 bases, and 16 bases separated the two germline ends. The DNA for the CDR3 is TGCGCCAGCAGCCAGCATTCCGACAGGTCTTACGAGCAGTACTTC. This codes for CASSQHSDRSYEQYF.

A note on this clone: Distinct nucleotide sequences in the sample also encode this CDR3. The chain employs TRBV30 and TRBJ2-2, with 9 bases lining up with TRBD1. Germline CDR1 reads GTSNPN; CDR2 reads SVGIG (reference sequence). The junction had 6 bases not matched to a gene; V was cut back by 0 bases and J by 4 bases. The CDR3 has 16 amino acids. The CDR3 sequence is CAWSVAGTGFTGELFF. CDR3 sequence (DNA): TGTGCCTGGAGTGTGGCAGGGACAGGGTTCACCGGGGAGCTGTTTTTT.

The chain joins TRBV4-1 to TRBJ2-2; D not certain. The CDR3 runs 14 residues. Trimming cost V 3 bases and J 7 bases, with 12 bases left between them. The germline V gene encodes CDR1 MGHRA and CDR2 YSYEKL. CDR3 protein: CASSHPTLLGELFF. For the CDR3, the DNA is TGCGCCAGCAGCCACCCCACTCTACTCGGGGAGCTGTTTTTT.

CDR3 region: CASSVGSRSYEQYF. In DNA form, the CDR3 reads TGTGCCAGCAGCGTAGGGTCGAGGTCCTACGAGCAGTACTTC. The gene calls are TRBV9 and TRBJ2-7, with D unresolved. Germline CDR1 and CDR2: SGDLS and YYNGEE. The CDR3 is 14 residues long. The germline V and J ends were trimmed by 0 bases and 1 base, with 8 bases remaining between them.

The rearrangement joins TRBV25-1 to TRBJ2-2; maybe TRBD1 (6 bases). CDR3 length: 14 residues. Trimming cost V 2 bases and J 7 bases, with 11 bases left between them. Germline V CDR1 and CDR2: MGHDK, SYGVNS. CDR3 bases: TGTGCCAGCAGTGAAGGGGGCGCGGTCGGGGAGCTGTTTTTT. Residues: CASSEGGAVGELFF.

This clone was picked up one time. The V call is TRBV5-8, the J call TRBJ2-5, with 14 bases fitting TRBD2. The germline gives CDR1 SGHTS, CDR2 YDEGEE. The CDR3 is 19 residues long. V lost 5 bases to trimming and J lost 5 bases; unmatched junction nucleotides: 17. The CDR3 is CASSPGLAGGWNMAETQYF. CDR3 nucleotide sequence: TGTGCCAGCAGTCCTGGACTAGCGGGAGGTTGGAATATGGCGGAGACCCAGTACTTC.

The chain has TRBV7-3 and TRBJ1-3; 7 bases map to TRBD1. The CDR3 runs 16 residues. V shed 3 bases, J shed 4 bases, and the junction held 9 bases outside the gene matches. Germline V gene data show CDR1 as SGHTA and CDR2 as FQGTGA. The CDR3 here is CASSFRTGASGNTIYF. The CDR3 region has the DNA TGTGCCAGCAGCTTCCGAACAGGGGCGAGCGGAAACACCATATATTTT.

The CDR3 sequence: CASSFSTAYEQYF. CDR3 nucleotides: TGTGCCAGCAGCTTCTCGACAGCCTACGAGCAGTACTTC. V gene TRBV11-2 combines with J gene TRBJ2-7; D may be TRBD1 (5 bases). Germline loops: CDR1 SGHAT, CDR2 FQNNGV. V was cut by 3 bases and J by 2 bases, with 8 bases left in between. This CDR3 has 13 residues.

The rearrangement uses TRBV6-6 and TRBJ1-1; 10 nucleotides line up with TRBD1. The CDR3 runs to 13 residues. The ends lost 8 bases at V and 1 base at J; junction bases unmatched: 1. Germline V lookup: CDR1 MNHNY, CDR2 SVGAGI (reference sequence). The CDR3 is CASRQGANTEAFF. DNA for the CDR3: TGTGCCAGCCGACAGGGGGCGAACACTGAAGCTTTCTTT.

A few counts support this clone. This sequence joins TRBV11-2 and TRBJ1-2; D is undetermined. CDR3 length equals 12 residues. CDR1 SGHAT and CDR2 FQNNGV come from the germline V gene. The germline V and J ends were trimmed by 1 base and 6 bases, with 6 bases remaining between them. The CDR3 sequence is CASSLGRDGYTF. CDR3 sequence (DNA): TGTGCCAGCAGCTTAGGTCGGGATGGCTACACCTTC.

The chain links TRBV5-6 to TRBJ2-3; 12 bases fit TRBD2. Germline CDR1 is SGHDT and CDR2 is YYEEEE. The CDR3 spans 17 residues. The V and J ends lost 0 bases and 3 bases, in that order; junction bases with no gene match: 5. Here the CDR3 reads CASSLETSGSRTDTQYF. DNA for the CDR3: TGTGCCAGCAGCTTGGAGACTAGCGGGAGTAGGACAGATACGCAGTATTTT.

The CDR3 protein is CASSPGLFGEQFF. Written as DNA, the CDR3 is TGTGCCAGCAGCCCGGGGTTGTTCGGTGAGCAGTTCTTC. The V and J genes are TRBV7-3 and TRBJ2-1; D might be TRBD2 (5 bases). This CDR3 contains 13 residues. Looked up from germline, CDR1 is SGHTA and CDR2 is FQGTGA. Trimming stripped 5 bases from V and 9 bases from J, with 14 bases between.

This sequence joins TRBV6-5 and TRBJ1-6, with D perhaps matching TRBD1 (5 bases). CDR1 MNHEY and CDR2 SVGAGI come from the germline V gene. This CDR3 comprises 16 residues. Trimming took off 4 bases at V and 2 bases at J, with 12 bases between the two ends. The CDR3 region is CASSSPGGAYNSPLHF. In nucleotides, the CDR3 is TGTGCCAGCAGTTCCCCCGGAGGGGCCTATAATTCACCCCTCCACTTT.

This clone was recorded a few times. The chain is built from TRBV4-2 and TRBJ2-5; D not certain. The tail of the sequence fits TRBJ2-7 better, so the J call may be wrong. Germline CDR1 is LGHNA and CDR2 is YNFKEQ. This CDR3 is 15 amino acids long. In DNA form, the CDR3 reads TGTGCCAGCAGCCAAGAAGACGCTAGCTCCTACGAGCAGTACTTC. Residues: CASSQEDASSYEQYF.